This T cell receptor beta chain derives from a study of shared clonotypes between healthy human individuals. As for the study in general: Donors had three CD4 naive, three CD4 memory, two CD8 naive and one CD8 memory plate apiece.

Every donor, a Caucasian adult, lived in Nashville, Tennessee. The germline V gene has CDR1 SNHLY and CDR2 FYNNEI. Trimming removed 3 bases from V and 5 bases from J; junction bases left unmatched: 9. The CDR3 has 17 residues. Assay runs were performed at deep level. Using immunoSEQ multiplex PCR, the repertoire was profiled, and TCRdb retains in-frame clones only, with some absent. The data contain just over 2,000,000 clones, 90% to 95% of them singletons. The specimen sequenced was naive CD4+ T cells sorted from blood. Subset denoted: CD45RA+ positively selected. The chain uses TRBV2 and TRBJ2-3, with 12 bases identical to TRBD2. The receptor comes from a man between 18 and 29 years old in good health. The CDR3 sequence: CASSEKELAGGEDTQYF. Written as DNA, the CDR3 is TGTGCCAGCAGTGAGAAGGAACTAGCGGGAGGTGAAGATACGCAGTATTTT.